This entry lists 14 T cell receptor beta chains sequenced from one sample in a study of T cell responses to AZD1222 COVID-19 vaccine. TCRdb's copy holds only in-frame clones and misses some; the assay was immunoSEQ multiplex PCR. The sample lists 250,000 to 300,000 clones, around 92% occurring once. This specimen was peripheral blood, taken 28 days after the second AZD1222 dose. The receptors here all came from an adult who received the AZD1222 COVID-19 vaccine.

This sequence joins TRBV7-2 and TRBJ2-1; possibly TRBD1 or TRBD2 for D (6 bases each). Per germline, CDR1 SGHTA and CDR2 FQGNSA. This CDR3 spans 15 amino acids. Trimming took off 10 bases at V and 4 bases at J, with 20 bases between the two ends. The CDR3 spells CATVYTGGRYNEQFF. CDR3 DNA sequence: TGTGCCACCGTTTACACTGGGGGGCGGTACAATGAGCAGTTCTTC.

The J gene is TRBJ2-5, the V gene TRBV18; D is possibly TRBD2 (6 bases). V shed 4 bases and J shed 2 bases, with 11 bases lying between them. The CDR3 totals 14 residues. The germline V gene encodes CDR1 KGHSH and CDR2 LQKENI. The CDR3 coding sequence is TGTGCCAGCTCACGCAATGCGGGGCAAGAGACCCAGTACTTC. Encoded protein: CASSRNAGQETQYF.

The chain joins TRBV27 to TRBJ2-7, with D uncertain. The CDR3 length is 16 residues. Between the trimmed V and J ends, which lost 8 bases and 0 bases, there was a span of 20 bases. In germline, CDR1 is MNHEY, CDR2 SMNVEV (reference sequence). CDR3 sequence reads: CASRPGARVPSYEQYF. The CDR3 nucleotides are TGTGCCAGCCGCCCGGGCGCTAGGGTCCCCTCCTACGAGCAGTACTTC.

CDR3 nucleotide sequence: TGTGCCAGCAGCCTCGAGGGACAGGGAAACACCATATATTTT. This codes for CASSLEGQGNTIYF. The rearrangement links TRBV7-8 to TRBJ1-3; 7 bases line up with TRBD1. The CDR3 is 14 amino acids. Germline trimming cut 5 bases from V and 4 bases from J; bases unmatched to any gene: 5. Looked up from germline, CDR1 is SGHVS and CDR2 is FQNEAQ.

The genes are TRBV4-1 and TRBJ2-3; TRBD2 aligns across 12 bases. CDR1 and CDR2 from the germline V gene are MGHRA and YSYEKL. CDR3 length: 15 residues. V lost 4 bases to trimming and J lost 3 bases; unmatched junction nucleotides: 2. The CDR3 loop reads CASSRLAGETDTQYF. Here the CDR3 DNA reads TGCGCCAGCAGCCGACTAGCGGGGGAGACAGATACGCAGTATTTT.

This chain connects TRBV5-4 to TRBJ2-1; D unclear. Germline loops: CDR1 SGHNT, CDR2 YYREEE (reference sequence). V lost 1 base, J lost 0 bases, and 11 bases lay in between. The CDR3 contains 16 residues. The CDR3 DNA is TGTGCCAGCAGCTTGCCGGGCCAAAGCTCCTACAATGAGCAGTTCTTC. Its protein product is CASSLPGQSSYNEQFF. The full variable domain, completed using reference TRBV5-4 and TRBJ2-1, is ETGVTQSPTHLIKTRGQQVTLRCSSQSGHNTVSWYQQALGQGPQFIFQYYREEENGRGNFPPRFSGLQFPNYSSELNVNALELDDSALYLCASSLPGQSSYNEQFFGPGTRLTVL.

This rearrangement joins TRBV30 to TRBJ2-2; no clear D gene. This CDR3 contains 11 residues. Germline V lookup: CDR1 GTSNPN, CDR2 SVGIG (reference sequence). The V and J ends lost 7 bases and 4 bases respectively, with 7 bases between them. In nucleotides, the CDR3 is TGTGCCTCAGACGGCACCGGGGAGCTGTTTTTT. It codes for CASDGTGELFF.

V gene TRBV4-1 combines with J gene TRBJ1-2; D not certain. V lost 7 bases to trimming and J lost 0 bases, with 15 bases between them. Germline V gene data show CDR1 as MGHRA and CDR2 as YSYEKL. CDR3 length: 15 amino acids. CDR3 in DNA: TGCGCCAGCACCAACCGACCCGCAGCTAACTATGGCTACACCTTC. It translates to CASTNRPAANYGYTF.

This clone was observed once. This chain links TRBV24-1 with TRBJ2-1, with TRBD1 matching over 7 bases. CDR1 KGHDR and CDR2 SFDVKD come from the germline V gene. This CDR3 comprises 15 residues. V shed 0 bases, J shed 8 bases, and the junction held 6 bases outside the gene matches. CDR3 protein: CATSDLVTGPHEQFF. The DNA of the CDR3 is TGTGCCACCAGTGATTTGGTGACAGGGCCACATGAGCAGTTCTTC.

This chain connects TRBV19 to TRBJ1-5, with 9 bases identical to TRBD1. This CDR3 has 17 residues. J gave up 9 bases and V 8 bases, and 20 bases lay outside the gene matches. The germline V gene has CDR1 LNHDA and CDR2 SQIVND (reference sequence). Here the CDR3 DNA reads TGTGCCAGTCAAGAGTATTTTTCGGGACAGGGCCGCCGGCCCCAGCATTTT. It is translated as CASQEYFSGQGRRPQHF.

This clone showed up just once. The genes are TRBV15 and TRBJ1-1; the D gene is possibly TRBD1 (5 bases). Germline values: CDR1 LNHNV, CDR2 YYDKDF (reference sequence). The germline V and J ends were trimmed by 1 base and 4 bases, with 16 bases remaining between them. This CDR3 is 16 amino acids long. The CDR3 DNA reads as TGTGCCACCAGCAGAGGCATTAAGCAGGGTTTCACTGAAGCTTTCTTT. This translates into CATSRGIKQGFTEAFF.

The rearrangement links TRBV29-1 to TRBJ1-1, with a tentative D call TRBD1 (6 bases). V was cut by 5 bases and J by 8 bases, with 9 bases left in between. Per germline, CDR1 SQVTM and CDR2 ANQGSEA. The length of the CDR3 is 10 residues. In DNA form, the CDR3 reads TGCAGCGTTAGGACAGCCGAAGCTTTCTTT. It encodes CSVRTAEAFF. Variable domain in full (rest from reference TRBV29-1 and TRBJ1-1): SAVISQKPSRDICQRGTSLTIQCQVDSQVTMMFWYRQQPGQSLTLIATANQGSEATYESGFVIDKFPISRPNLTFSTLTVSNMSPEDSSIYLCSVRTAEAFFGQGTRLTVV.

This clone appeared a single time. This chain joins TRBV28 and TRBJ1-1, with D unresolved. Germline V gene data show CDR1 as MDHEN and CDR2 as SYDVKM. This CDR3 is built from 13 residues. Trimming left V 1 base short and J 8 bases short, with 11 bases between. CDR3: CASSLYRTQEAFF. CDR3 nucleotide sequence: TGTGCCAGCAGTTTATACCGAACCCAAGAAGCTTTCTTT.

J is TRBJ1-2 and V is TRBV10-3; D remains unclear. Germline values: CDR1 ENHRY, CDR2 SYGVKD. This CDR3 has 15 amino acids. V lost 0 bases, J lost 4 bases, and 12 bases lay in between. The CDR3 DNA sequence: TGTGCCATCAGTGAGTCGATCGGGATGATCTATGGCTACACCTTC. This translates into CAISESIGMIYGYTF.